One TCR beta chain is described in this entry. Study processing details: Estimates of nucleated cell counts were drawn from the amplification of reference gene primers. Data came from immunoSEQ multiplex PCR; TCRdb stores just in-frame clones and leaves some out. V, J and clone size are those of that table, while D and trimming were read from the DNA. Among over 200,000 clones listed, roughly 86% were seen once. This entry comes from a study of blood T cell repertoires in COVID-19. Turning to the study itself: Material from acute and convalescent COVID-19 was sourced from the United States, Italy and Spain. The cDNA or gDNA used as material had been derived from T cells, B-cell-depleted T cells, or PBMCs.

CDR3 length: 14 residues. V dropped 1 base and J dropped 1 base, with 8 bases sitting between them. CDR1 is SGHRS, CDR2 YFSETQ, per germline. This chain links TRBV5-1 with TRBJ1-2, with TRBD1 as a possible D gene (5 bases). The specimen was peripheral blood. The origin of this receptor is a woman aged 55-69 years with acute or convalescent COVID-19. The CDR3 bases are TGCGCCAGCAGCTTGCGGCAGGGTAACTATGGCTACACCTTC. Protein product: CASSLRQGNYGYTF.